This TCR beta chain was found in a study of cytomegalovirus exposure and HLA in healthy donors. Study results and caveats: Judged likely to be a sequencing artifact was a cluster of highly shared sequence variants.

This CDR3 is built from 16 residues. The germline CDR1 and CDR2 sequences are SGDLS and YYNGEE. The trim removed 4 bases at V and 4 bases at J, leaving 6 bases unmatched. A remark on this clone: Its antigen remains unknown.

Primers included in the PCR were 60 Vbeta and 13 Jbeta primers. Source study methods: Counted up in a later analysis, unique TCR beta chains came to about 80 million, with about 9.9 million shared. Assay: immunoSEQ multiplex PCR; the TCRdb copy retains only in-frame clones and omits some. D and trimming were read from the DNA, whereas the V and J calls and clone size are those reported in that table. This table has tens of thousands of clones, roughly 84% appearing once. The clonotype comes from a man aged 25 to 40 in good health and CMV-seronegative. The chain couples TRBV9 to TRBJ2-3; 13 nucleotides agree with TRBD2. What was sequenced was PBMCs. The CDR3 nucleotides read TGTGCCAGCAGCCCTGGACTAGCGGGAGTCGCAGATACGCAGTATTTT. It encodes CASSPGLAGVADTQYF.